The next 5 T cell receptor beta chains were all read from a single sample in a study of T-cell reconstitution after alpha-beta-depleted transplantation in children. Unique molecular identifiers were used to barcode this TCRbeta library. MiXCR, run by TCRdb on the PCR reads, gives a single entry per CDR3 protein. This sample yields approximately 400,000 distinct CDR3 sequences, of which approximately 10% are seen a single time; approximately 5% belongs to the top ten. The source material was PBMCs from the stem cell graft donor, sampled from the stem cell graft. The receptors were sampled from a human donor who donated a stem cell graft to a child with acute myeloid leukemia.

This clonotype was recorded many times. CDR3 sequence: CASSLQTGITEAFF. In nucleotides, the CDR3 is TGTGCCAGCAGCTTACAGACAGGGATCACTGAAGCTTTCTTT. V is TRBV5-5 and J is TRBJ1-1, with 7 bases that match TRBD1. Germline V gene sequence: CDR1 SGHKS, CDR2 YYEKEE (reference sequence). With V trimmed by 2 bases and J by 4 bases, 5 bases remained unmatched. The CDR3 sequence is 14 residues long.

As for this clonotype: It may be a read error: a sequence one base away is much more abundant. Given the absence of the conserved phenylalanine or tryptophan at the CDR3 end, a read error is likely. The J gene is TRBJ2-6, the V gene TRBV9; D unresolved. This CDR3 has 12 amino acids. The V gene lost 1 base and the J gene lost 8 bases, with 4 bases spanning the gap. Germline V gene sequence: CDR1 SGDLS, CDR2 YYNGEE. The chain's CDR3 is CASSVRSNVLTS. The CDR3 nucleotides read TGTGCCAGCAGCGTAAGGTCCAACGTCCTGACTTCC.

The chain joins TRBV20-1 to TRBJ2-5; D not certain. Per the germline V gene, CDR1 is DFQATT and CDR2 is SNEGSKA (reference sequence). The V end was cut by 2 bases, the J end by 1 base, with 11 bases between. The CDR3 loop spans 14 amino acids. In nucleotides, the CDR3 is TGCAGTGCTAGAAAACTGGCGATCCAAGAGACCCAGTACTTC. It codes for CSARKLAIQETQYF.

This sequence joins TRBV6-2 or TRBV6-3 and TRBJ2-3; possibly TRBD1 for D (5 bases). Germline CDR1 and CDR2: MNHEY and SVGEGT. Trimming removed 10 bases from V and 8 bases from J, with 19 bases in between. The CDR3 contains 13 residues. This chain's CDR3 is CATVGRYRPTQYF. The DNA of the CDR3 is TGTGCCACCGTCGGGCGGTACAGGCCTACGCAGTATTTT.

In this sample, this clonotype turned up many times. The CDR3: CASSPTLGGMNTEAFF. The CDR3 DNA follows: TGCGCCAGCAGCCCCACTTTGGGGGGGATGAACACTGAAGCTTTCTTT. The chain uses TRBV5-1 and TRBJ1-1; D is possibly TRBD1 (5 bases). The germline gives CDR1 SGHRS, CDR2 YFSETQ. The length of the CDR3 is 16 residues. V gave up 4 bases and J gave up 0 bases, with 16 bases separating them.